The clone carrying this T cell receptor beta chain was counted only a few times. Germline V gene lookup returns CDR1 MNHEY and CDR2 SVGAGI. V lost 4 bases, J lost 10 bases, and 11 bases stayed unmatched. The CDR3 consists of 16 residues. MiXCR, applied by TCRdb to the 5' RACE reads, yields one record per CDR3 protein. The sample holds roughly 40,000 distinct CDR3 sequences, approximately 17% seen once. The source is a female donor with breast cancer. Sequencing input: naive CD4+ T cells sorted from a lymph node. The subset was: naive CD4+ T cells, CD4+CD45RA+CD25-. The chain is built from TRBV6-5 and TRBJ1-6; 9 bases align to TRBD1. The CDR3 is CASSSPGQGKSSPLHF. The DNA of the CDR3 is TGTGCCAGCAGTTCTCCGGGACAGGGAAAGAGCTCACCCCTCCACTTT.